This T cell receptor (beta chain) emerged from a study of T cells after yellow fever vaccination. This clonotype was seen only a few times. Via MiXCR, TCRdb re-called the 5' RACE reads, giving one row per CDR3 protein. The repertoire holds about 630,000 distinct CDR3 sequences, with 9% to 15% as singletons. Deletions cut 0 bases from V and 6 bases from J, with 6 bases between. In germline, CDR1 is GTSNPN, CDR2 SVGIG (reference sequence). The CDR3 loop spans 11 amino acids. This sample comprised PBMCs, obtained on the day of the yellow fever booster vaccination. V gene TRBV30 combines with J gene TRBJ2-7; no clear D gene. The receptor comes from a man aged 25 to 45 who received the YFV17D yellow fever vaccine. The CDR3 nucleotides are TGTGCCTGGAGTGTAGGCGTCGAGCAGTACTTC. Residues: CAWSVGVEQYF.